This T cell receptor (beta chain) was sequenced during a study of shared clonotypes between healthy human individuals. For the study at large: CD4 naive and CD4 memory each took three plates per donor, while CD8 naive took two and CD8 memory one.

Study-level results: Owing to a small donor count, the genetic and exposure-history diversity represented was limited. Even with large depth, rarefaction showed that sorted-subset sequencing was incomplete.

The protocol was immunoSEQ multiplex PCR, while the TCRdb copy is restricted to in-frame clones and leaves out a portion. The sample contains approximately 2.5 million clones, around nine tenths of which appear only once. Concerning this clone: No antigen is known for it.

V shed 5 bases and J shed 1 base, with 21 bases lying between them. The CDR3 has 17 residues. The V gene's germline CDR1 is MDHEN and CDR2 SYDVKM. The receptor's source is a man younger than 35 in good health. The rearrangement joins TRBV28 to TRBJ2-7; D tentatively fits TRBD1 or TRBD2 (5 bases each). The sample consisted of naive CD4+ T cells sorted from blood. Subset denoted: CD45RA+ positively selected. CDR3 sequence (DNA): TGTGCCAGCAGTCCCAACTTTTTGGGGGAAGCGTCCTACGAGCAGTACTTC. Its translation is CASSPNFLGEASYEQYF.